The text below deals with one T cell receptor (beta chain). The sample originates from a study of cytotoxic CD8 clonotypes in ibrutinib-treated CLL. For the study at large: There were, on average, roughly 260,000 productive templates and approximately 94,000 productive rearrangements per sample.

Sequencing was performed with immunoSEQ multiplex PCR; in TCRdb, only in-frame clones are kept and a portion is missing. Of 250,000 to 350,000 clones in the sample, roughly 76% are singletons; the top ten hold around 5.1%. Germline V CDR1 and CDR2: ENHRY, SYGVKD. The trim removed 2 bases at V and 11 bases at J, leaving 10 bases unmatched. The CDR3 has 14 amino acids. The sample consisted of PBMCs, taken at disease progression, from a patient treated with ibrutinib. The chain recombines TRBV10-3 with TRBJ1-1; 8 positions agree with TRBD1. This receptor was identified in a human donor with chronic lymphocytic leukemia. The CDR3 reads CAISEPGQGREAFF. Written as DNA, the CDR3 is TGTGCCATCAGTGAGCCAGGACAGGGTAGGGAGGCTTTCTTT.